Listed below are T cell receptor beta chains from one sample, sequenced in a study of siplizumab effects on memory and regulatory T cells. The protocol was immunoSEQ multiplex PCR, while the TCRdb copy is restricted to in-frame clones and leaves out a portion. This table has roughly 100,000 clones, 85% to 95% appearing once. The sequenced material came from CD4+ T cells sorted from blood. These receptors originate from a human donor in good health. The CDR3 runs from the conserved cysteine through the conserved F or W. Each record gives: clone size, D gene, J gene, V gene, CDR3 protein, CDR3 DNA. A D gene is named only where the DNA matches it firmly. Part of the rows lack a size; the others show once, few, many or a class for expanded clones.

NA | TRBD2 | TRBJ2-5 | TRBV14 | CASSLPGLAGDGTQYF | TGTGCCAGCAGTCTTCCGGGACTAGCGGGTGATGGGACCCAGTACTTC
NA | TRBD1 | TRBJ1-1 | TRBV2 | CASRRQGGTEAFF | TGTGCCAGCAGACGGCAGGGGGGTACTGAAGCTTTCTTT
NA | TRBD2 | TRBJ2-3 | TRBV5-1 | CASSLGTSGTDTQYF | TGCGCCAGCAGCTTGGGGACTAGCGGCACAGATACGCAGTATTTT
NA | NA | TRBJ2-7 | TRBV18 | CASSPNYEQYF | TGTGCCAGCTCACCTAACTACGAGCAGTACTTC
NA | TRBD1 | TRBJ1-2 | TRBV4-2 | CASSQDPGGSGYTF | TGTGCCAGCAGCCAAGATCCAGGGGGATCTGGCTACACCTTC
NA | TRBD2 | TRBJ2-7 | TRBV5-4 | CASSLSAGHSYEQYF | TGTGCCAGCAGCTTGTCAGCGGGGCATTCCTACGAGCAGTACTTC
NA | NA | TRBJ2-3 | TRBV10-1 | CASIRTHSGADTQYF | TGCGCCAGCATACGGACCCACTCGGGTGCAGATACGCAGTATTTT
NA | TRBD2 | TRBJ2-3 | TRBV30 | CAWTRTSGRDTQYF | TGTGCCTGGACTCGGACTAGCGGGAGGGATACGCAGTATTTT
once | NA | TRBJ2-7 | TRBV7-2 | CASSPRPGNYEQYF | TGTGCCAGCAGTCCCCGACCAGGGAACTACGAGCAGTACTTC
NA | NA | TRBJ2-2 | TRBV4-1 | CASRPTVGINTGELFF | TGCGCCAGCAGACCCACGGTTGGGATTAACACCGGGGAGCTGTTTTTT
NA | TRBD2 | TRBJ2-7 | TRBV6-1 | CASSALAGADGEQYF | TGTGCCAGCAGCGCTCTAGCGGGAGCTGACGGCGAGCAGTACTTC
few | NA | TRBJ1-2 | TRBV19 | CASKDGAYGYTF | TGTGCCAGTAAGGACGGGGCCTATGGCTACACCTTC
NA | NA | TRBJ1-1 | TRBV7-3 | CASSYSNENTEAFF | TGTGCCAGCAGTTACAGCAATGAAAACACTGAAGCTTTCTTT
NA | NA | TRBJ2-7 | TRBV6-5 | CASSYSGLARSYEQYF | TGTGCCAGCAGTTACTCGGGCTTAGCCCGATCCTACGAGCAGTACTTC
NA | NA | TRBJ2-7 | TRBV15 | CATSRERGSSYEQYF | TGTGCCACCAGCAGAGAGAGGGGTTCTTCCTACGAGCAGTACTTC
NA | NA | TRBJ2-3 | TRBV9 | CASSVEGTKDTQYF | TGTGCCAGCAGCGTAGAAGGGACCAAGGATACGCAGTATTTT
NA | TRBD1 | TRBJ1-5 | TRBV18 | CASSASTGGAGPQHF | TGTGCCAGCTCAGCGTCGACAGGGGGGGCAGGGCCCCAGCATTTT
once | NA | TRBJ2-4 | TRBV9 | CASSGAGAIQYF | TGTGCCAGCAGCGGGGCAGGGGCCATTCAGTACTTC
NA | NA | TRBJ2-7 | TRBV6-1 | CASRDPVGYEQYF | TGTGCCAGCAGGGACCCGGTGGGCTACGAGCAGTACTTC
NA | NA | TRBJ1-1 | TRBV30 | CAWSAPNTEAFF | TGTGCCTGGAGTGCCCCGAACACTGAAGCTTTCTTT
NA | TRBD2 | TRBJ2-3 | TRBV5-1 | CASSLRAGGPVTDTQYF | TGCGCCAGCAGCTTGCGTGCGGGAGGGCCCGTCACAGATACGCAGTATTTT
NA | NA | TRBJ2-5 | TRBV2 | CASSSTRSGTQYF | TGTGCCAGCAGCTCAACTAGATCTGGGACCCAGTACTTC
NA | TRBD2 | TRBJ2-1 | TRBV11-1 | CASSFDWTSGSYNEQFF | TGTGCCAGCAGCTTCGATTGGACTAGCGGTTCCTACAATGAGCAGTTCTTC
NA | TRBD2 | TRBJ2-3 | TRBV29-1 | CSVELAGRNRDTQYF | TGCAGCGTTGAACTAGCGGGACGTAATAGGGATACGCAGTATTTT
NA | TRBD2 | TRBJ2-3 | TRBV5-4 | CASSILAGGRDTQYF | TGTGCCAGCAGCATACTAGCGGGAGGGCGAGATACGCAGTATTTT
NA | NA | TRBJ2-7 | TRBV19 | CASSPLPRGEQYF | TGTGCCAGTAGTCCTCTACCACGTGGCGAGCAGTACTTC
few | NA | TRBJ2-7 | TRBV5-1 | CASSQPALGAQTQLFAYEQYF | TGCGCCAGCAGCCAACCTGCTTTAGGAGCCCAAACCCAACTTTTCGCGTACGAGCAGTACTTC
NA | NA | TRBJ2-7 | TRBV29-1 | CSAVDGRSSYEQYF | TGCAGCGCAGTGGACGGTAGGAGCTCCTACGAGCAGTACTTC
NA | TRBD1 | TRBJ1-1 | TRBV6-1 | CASGDRGRSEAFF | TGTGCCAGCGGAGACAGGGGTAGGTCTGAAGCTTTCTTT
NA | TRBD2 | TRBJ2-3 | TRBV30 | CAWGAGGPSDTQYF | TGTGCCTGGGGAGCGGGAGGGCCATCAGATACGCAGTATTTT
NA | NA | TRBJ2-3 | TRBV30 | CAWSVPRARDTQYF | TGTGCCTGGAGTGTACCCAGGGCTCGCGATACGCAGTATTTT
NA | TRBD1 | TRBJ2-7 | TRBV7-3 | CASSQGGQGAHEQYF | TGTGCCAGCAGCCAAGGGGGGCAGGGGGCCCACGAGCAGTACTTC
NA | NA | TRBJ2-2 | TRBV5-1 | CASSLATGATGELFF | TGCGCCAGCAGCTTAGCCACGGGGGCTACCGGGGAGCTGTTTTTT
NA | TRBD1 | TRBJ1-1 | TRBV19 | CASSKGQGTTEAFF | TGTGCCAGTAGTAAGGGACAGGGTACAACTGAAGCTTTCTTT
NA | NA | TRBJ1-3 | TRBV2 | CASSGIYGNTIYF | TGTGCCAGCAGTGGAATCTATGGAAACACCATATATTTT
NA | NA | TRBJ2-2 | TRBV6-4 | CASSAQGGSGKKNTGELFF | TGTGCCAGCAGTGCCCAGGGGGGTAGCGGGAAAAAGAACACCGGGGAGCTGTTTTTT
NA | TRBD2 | TRBJ2-2 | TRBV7-2 | CASRRDYTGELFF | TGTGCCAGCAGACGGGACTACACGGGGGAGCTGTTTTTT
NA | NA | TRBJ2-3 | TRBV7-9 | CASSLRRAGGTDTQYF | TGTGCCAGCAGCTTACGGAGGGCCGGGGGTACAGATACGCAGTATTTT
NA | NA | TRBJ2-3 | TRBV4-1 | CASSQDPGKTDTQYF | TGCGCCAGCAGCCAAGACCCGGGAAAGACAGATACGCAGTATTTT
NA | TRBD2 | TRBJ2-5 | TRBV6-6 | CASSYGLAGFQETQYF | TGTGCCAGCAGTTACGGATTAGCGGGATTCCAAGAGACCCAGTACTTC
NA | TRBD2 | TRBJ2-7 | TRBV19 | CASSLRSLAGGAYEQYF | TGTGCCAGTAGCCTCCGATCTTTAGCGGGAGGTGCCTACGAGCAGTACTTC
NA | TRBD1 | TRBJ2-7 | TRBV4-2 | CASSRGQGAAYEQYF | TGTGCCAGCAGCCGAGGACAGGGAGCCGCCTACGAGCAGTACTTC
NA | NA | TRBJ1-2 | TRBV5-1 | CASSSGSGEGYGYTF | TGCGCCAGCAGCTCGGGATCAGGGGAGGGGTATGGCTACACCTTC
NA | TRBD1 | TRBJ2-5 | TRBV6-1 | CASSEIGQGAETQYF | TGTGCCAGCAGTGAAATCGGACAGGGGGCTGAGACCCAGTACTTC
once | NA | TRBJ1-3 | TRBV2 | CASRDRSSGNTIYF | TGTGCCAGCAGGGACCGAAGCTCTGGAAACACCATATATTTT
NA | TRBD2 | TRBJ2-7 | TRBV30 | CACGGDTRPYEQYF | TGTGCCTGCGGGGGGGATACCCGGCCCTACGAGCAGTACTTC
NA | TRBD1 | TRBJ1-2 | TRBV5-1 | CASSPGQYYGYTF | TGCGCCAGCAGCCCGGGACAGTACTATGGCTACACCTTC
NA | NA | TRBJ1-4 | TRBV19 | CASSIDIGRLGKLFF | TGTGCCAGTAGTATAGATATAGGACGACTTGGAAAACTGTTTTTT
NA | NA | TRBJ1-6 | TRBV25-1 | CASSGTGNWGSPLHF | TGTGCCAGCAGTGGAACCGGGAACTGGGGTTCACCCCTCCACTTT
NA | TRBD2 | TRBJ2-7 | TRBV5-1 | CASSLLTGGEQYF | TGCGCCAGCAGCTTGCTCACGGGGGGAGAGCAGTACTTC
few | NA | TRBJ1-3 | TRBV5-6 | CASSLGSAFGNTIYF | TGTGCCAGCAGCTTGGGGTCGGCTTTTGGAAACACCATATATTTT
NA | TRBD2 | TRBJ2-3 | TRBV11-3 | CASSPTSGRGLDTQYF | TGTGCCAGCAGCCCGACTAGCGGGAGGGGTCTGGATACGCAGTATTTT
NA | NA | TRBJ1-5 | TRBV30 | CAWASGVDPPQHF | TGTGCCTGGGCTTCCGGGGTCGACCCGCCCCAGCATTTT
NA | TRBD2 | TRBJ2-7 | TRBV5-1 | CASSLGLAGGEQYF | TGCGCCAGCAGCTTAGGACTAGCGGGAGGAGAGCAGTACTTC
NA | TRBD2 | TRBJ2-1 | TRBV7-9 | CASSLLAGGWNEQFF | TGTGCCAGCAGCTTATTAGCGGGAGGGTGGAATGAGCAGTTCTTC
NA | NA | TRBJ2-1 | TRBV18 | CASSPLKGGGNEQFF | TGTGCCAGCTCACCGTTGAAGGGGGGAGGCAATGAGCAGTTCTTC
NA | TRBD2 | TRBJ2-5 | TRBV2 | CASSYERGTQETQYF | TGTGCCAGCAGTTACGAGCGGGGGACCCAAGAGACCCAGTACTTC
NA | NA | TRBJ2-3 | TRBV7-9 | CASSSASTDTQYF | TGTGCCAGCAGCTCGGCGAGCACAGATACGCAGTATTTT
NA | NA | TRBJ2-1 | TRBV2 | CASSEQGGSYNEQFF | TGTGCCAGCAGTGAACAGGGGGGCTCCTACAATGAGCAGTTCTTC